This TCR beta chain stems from a study of blood T cell repertoires in COVID-19. The wider study: Samples came from the United States, Italy and Spain, spanning acute and convalescent COVID-19. Sample material is recorded as cDNA or gDNA derived from T cells, B-cell-depleted T cells, or PBMCs.

In the study's own analysis: Estimation of nucleated cell counts was performed using reference gene primer amplification. Produced via immunoSEQ multiplex PCR; TCRdb's table is partial and in-frame only. V and J calls and clone size come straight from that table; D and trimming were deduced from the DNA. The sample lists more than 95,000 clones, about nine tenths occurring once. Germline V lookup: CDR1 LGHDT, CDR2 YNNKEL (reference sequence). This CDR3 comprises 16 residues. Trimming pared 1 base from V and 8 bases from J, leaving 17 bases between. Sequenced input: peripheral blood. This sequence was found in a man between 60 and 75 years old with acute or convalescent COVID-19. The gene calls are TRBV3-1 (or the pseudogene TRBV3-2) and TRBJ1-4; the D gene is possibly TRBD1 (5 bases). The CDR3 loop reads CASSQGGRTRGEKLFF. CDR3 DNA sequence: TGTGCCAGCAGCCAAGGTGGCCGGACCCGGGGGGAAAAACTGTTTTTT.